Below, 18 T cell receptor beta chains from the same sample are listed, as sequenced in a study of T cells in Graves' hyperthyroidism and ophthalmopathy. Amplification of TCR beta CDR3 regions was performed using RNA transcripts as template. The TCR CDR3 first-round RT-PCR relied on the HTBI primer set. A single record per CDR3 protein comes from TCRdb applying MiXCR to the multiplex PCR reads. This table has approximately 420,000 distinct CDR3 sequences, 14% to 15% appearing once. Sequencing was performed on blood. These receptors were collected from a woman aged 30 to 39 with Graves' hyperthyroidism.

This clonotype was counted many times. The V and J genes are TRBV6-5 and TRBJ2-7; the D gene is possibly TRBD2 (5 bases). Trimming pared 3 bases from V and 0 bases from J, leaving 12 bases between. Germline loops: CDR1 MNHEY, CDR2 SVGAGI. The CDR3 covers 15 residues. The CDR3 loop is CASSYSLATSYEQYF. The CDR3 nucleotides read TGTGCCAGCAGTTATAGTCTAGCCACCTCCTACGAGCAGTACTTC.

This clonotype has only a few counts. The chain has TRBV29-1 and TRBJ1-4; D is unclear. This CDR3 is built from 15 residues. Trimming removed 6 bases from V and 0 bases from J, with 14 bases in between. The germline gives CDR1 SQVTM, CDR2 ANQGSEA. The CDR3 region has the DNA TGCAGCGTAGATACACCGGGCGCAACTAATGAAAAACTGTTTTTT. This codes for CSVDTPGATNEKLFF. Drawing the rest from reference TRBV29-1 and TRBJ1-4, the complete variable domain is SAVISQKPSRDICQRGTSLTIQCQVDSQVTMMFWYRQQPGQSLTLIATANQGSEATYESGFVIDKFPISRPNLTFSTLTVSNMSPEDSSIYLCSVDTPGATNEKLFFGSGTQLSVL.

The gene calls are TRBV7-9 and TRBJ1-1; the D is unclear. CDR1 is SEHNR, CDR2 FQNEAQ, per germline (reference sequence). V lost 5 bases and J lost 4, with 17 bases in between. The CDR3 runs to 15 residues. CDR3 bases: TGTGCCAGCAGCCTCGGGGTGGGGATTGGCACTGAAGCTTTCTTT. Translated: CASSLGVGIGTEAFF.

The J gene is TRBJ1-4, the V gene TRBV15, with 8 bases fitting TRBD1. J gave up 1 base and V 5 bases, and 3 bases lay outside the gene matches. Germline V CDR1 and CDR2: LNHNV, YYDKDF (reference sequence). The CDR3 spans 15 residues. The CDR3 bases are TGTGCCACCAGCGACGGACAGGGAACTAATGAAAAACTGTTTTTT. Its translation is CATSDGQGTNEKLFF.

This clonotype occurred many times. This rearrangement joins TRBV2 to TRBJ1-2, with D possibly being TRBD1 (5 bases). V lost 8 bases and J 2 bases, leaving 9 bases between the germline ends. The CDR3 contains 12 residues. In germline, CDR1 is SNHLY, CDR2 FYNNEI. The CDR3 spells CASRDGNYGYTF. The CDR3 DNA reads as TGTGCCAGCCGGGACGGAAACTATGGCTACACCTTC.

This clonotype was seen more than once but under ten times. The rearrangement uses TRBV3-1 and TRBJ2-5; 9 nucleotides agree with TRBD2. The CDR3 sequence is 15 residues long. Germline trimming cut 3 bases from V and 0 bases from J; bases unmatched to any gene: 2. Germline assignment: CDR1 LGHDT and CDR2 YNNKEL (reference sequence). DNA for the CDR3: TGTGCCAGCAGCCATTGGACTAGCGACCAAGAGACCCAGTACTTC. It is translated as CASSHWTSDQETQYF.

The V and J genes are TRBV5-4 and TRBJ2-7; D is possibly TRBD1 or TRBD2 (6 bases each). CDR3 length: 15 residues. Between the trimmed V and J ends, which lost 3 bases and 2 bases, there was a span of 15 bases. Germline V gives CDR1 SGHNT, CDR2 YYREEE (reference sequence). CDR3 in amino acids: CASSSPGEGAYEQYF. The CDR3 DNA is TGTGCCAGCAGCTCGCCGGGAGAGGGGGCCTACGAGCAGTACTTC.

This clonotype was seen at least ten times. The chain recombines TRBV7-8 with TRBJ1-2; no reliable D call. The V end lost 2 bases, the J end lost 0 bases, and 7 bases lay between the germline ends. Germline CDR1 reads SGHVS; CDR2 reads FQNEAQ. This CDR3 region has 14 residues. The CDR3 region is CASSLQETNYGYTF. CDR3 DNA: TGTGCCAGCAGCTTACAGGAGACTAACTATGGCTACACCTTC. The whole variable domain, filled in from reference TRBV7-8 and TRBJ1-2, reads GAGVSQSPRYKVAKRGQDVALRCDPISGHVSLFWYQQALGQGPEFLTYFQNEAQLDKSGLPSDRFFAERPEGSVSTLKIQRTQQEDSAVYLCASSLQETNYGYTFGSGTRLTVV.

This clonotype was observed many times. V gene TRBV27 combines with J gene TRBJ2-1, with D hard to call. The CDR3 is made up of 13 amino acids. The V gene's germline CDR1 is MNHEY and CDR2 SMNVEV (reference sequence). V lost 8 bases, J lost 4 bases, and 12 bases lay in between. CDR3 nucleotide sequence: TGTGCCAGCGGCCCCCGGGCGTACAATGAGCAGTTCTTC. It specifies CASGPRAYNEQFF.

This clonotype was observed a single time. At one of its ends the junction is not consistent with the germline gene, which may arise from a read error. The V gene is TRBV7-8, the J gene TRBJ1-2, with a tentative D call TRBD1 (5 bases). The length of the CDR3 is 15 residues. The germline gives CDR1 SGHVS, CDR2 FQNEAQ. CDR3 nucleotides: TGCGCCAGCAGCCAAGGCCAGGGAATTAGGTATGGCTACACCTTC. It codes for CASSQGQGIRYGYTF.

The CDR3 sequence: CASSLPGGSGYTF. The CDR3 nucleotides read TGCGCCAGCAGCTTACCAGGGGGGAGTGGCTACACCTTC. The chain uses TRBV5-1 and TRBJ1-2; 7 positions match TRBD1. The CDR3 is 13 amino acids. J lost 7 bases, V lost 2 bases, and 5 bases had no gene match. In germline, CDR1 is SGHRS, CDR2 YFSETQ.

The table lists this clonotype with a few counts. This sequence joins TRBV15 and TRBJ1-1, with no clear D. From germline, CDR1 is LNHNV and CDR2 YYDKDF (reference sequence). The CDR3 loop spans 14 amino acids. Trimming took off 3 bases at V and 1 base at J, with 9 bases between the two ends. The CDR3 DNA reads as TGTGCCACCAGCAGGGGCTCGAGGAACACTGAAGCTTTCTTT. This gives the protein CATSRGSRNTEAFF.

This rearrangement joins TRBV11-2 to TRBJ2-2, with D tentatively TRBD2 (6 bases). Trimming cost V 1 base and J 2 bases, with 11 bases left between them. CDR1 is SGHAT, CDR2 FQNNGV, per germline. The CDR3 extends over 16 amino acids. CDR3 coding DNA: TGTGCCAGCAGCTTAGTTGGAGGGCTAAACACCGGGGAGCTGTTTTTT. Translating gives CASSLVGGLNTGELFF.

This rearrangement joins TRBV6-2 or TRBV6-3 to TRBJ2-7; the D gene is possibly TRBD2 (6 bases). Trimming shortened V by 0 bases and J by 5 bases, and 11 bases separated the two germline ends. In germline, CDR1 is MNHEY, CDR2 SVGEGT. This CDR3 has 14 amino acids. The CDR3 region is CASSYSGGPNEQYF. CDR3 sequence (DNA): TGTGCCAGCAGTTACTCGGGGGGACCCAACGAGCAGTACTTC.

The rearrangement joins TRBV28 to TRBJ1-4; D might be TRBD1 (6 bases). The V and J ends lost 7 bases and 8 bases respectively, with 8 bases between them. The germline V gene has CDR1 MDHEN and CDR2 SYDVKM. The CDR3 length is 11 residues. The CDR3 region has the DNA TGTGCCAGCAACACAGGGGAAAAACTGTTTTTT. Protein product: CASNTGEKLFF.

In its sample, this clonotype was seen a few times. The rearrangement uses TRBV20-1 and TRBJ2-2; TRBD2 agrees at 12 bases. This CDR3 comprises 18 residues. Germline CDR1 is DFQATT and CDR2 is SNEGSKA (reference sequence). Unmatched junction bases numbered 9, after V lost 0 bases and J lost 4 bases. The CDR3 loop reads CSARDRRTSGTGTGELFF. The CDR3 DNA sequence: TGCAGTGCTAGAGATAGGCGGACTAGCGGGACCGGCACCGGGGAGCTGTTTTTT.

This clonotype was recorded at least ten times. This chain joins TRBV20-1 and TRBJ2-3, with 14 bases matching TRBD2. The germline CDR1 and CDR2 sequences are DFQATT and SNEGSKA (reference sequence). V lost 4 bases and J lost 5; bases outside the gene matches: 5. The CDR3 covers 15 residues. CDR3 sequence: CSATGTSGRRDTQYF. As DNA, the CDR3 is TGCAGTGCTACAGGGACTAGCGGGAGACGAGATACGCAGTATTTT.

This clonotype has more than one count but fewer than ten. V gene TRBV9 combines with J gene TRBJ1-2; no firm D call. Germline V gives CDR1 SGDLS, CDR2 YYNGEE. The V and J ends lost 0 bases and 5 bases respectively, with 5 bases between them. The length of the CDR3 is 12 residues. CDR3 bases: TGTGCCAGCAGCGTAGGAAGGTATGGCTACACCTTC. Its protein product is CASSVGRYGYTF.